A selection of T cell receptor beta chains follows, all from one sample in a study of T-cell memory formation after mild COVID-19. TCRdb re-analysed the 5' RACE reads in MiXCR, keeping a single row per CDR3 protein. Among 250,000 to 350,000 distinct CDR3 sequences listed, approximately 15% were seen once. The sequencing input was PBMCs or a T cell subset sorted from them (not recorded which). Receptor source: a young man who had mild COVID-19 (a few samples of this study predate the infection). Cell type and time point are not known. The CDR3 runs from the conserved cysteine through the conserved F or W. The D gene is left open where the match is weak. Clone size is given for some rows only: seen once, a few or many times, or a class if the clone is expanded.

clone_size: .; v_call: TRBV6-6; j_call: TRBJ1-2; d_call: TRBD1; cdr3_aa: CASSPGGPGGSGYGYTF; cdr3_nt: TGTGCCAGCAGCCCCGGCGGGCCAGGGGGCTCGGGCTATGGCTACACCTTC
clone_size: .; v_call: TRBV25-1; j_call: TRBJ2-7; d_call: TRBD1; cdr3_aa: CASSEERNRRTGLYF; cdr3_nt: TGTGCCAGCAGTGAAGAACGGAACCGCCGGACAGGGTTATACTTC
clone_size: few; v_call: TRBV9; j_call: TRBJ1-1; d_call: .; cdr3_aa: CASSAQPTVRTEAFF; cdr3_nt: TGTGCCAGCAGCGCACAACCGACAGTTCGCACTGAAGCTTTCTTT
clone_size: few; v_call: TRBV30; j_call: TRBJ1-4; d_call: TRBD1; cdr3_aa: CAWSGPGQGGKKLFF; cdr3_nt: TGTGCCTGGAGTGGCCCGGGACAGGGAGGGAAAAAACTGTTTTTT
clone_size: .; v_call: TRBV7-9; j_call: TRBJ2-4; d_call: TRBD1; cdr3_aa: CASSFLHPRQGVGNIQYF; cdr3_nt: TGTGCCAGCAGCTTTCTCCATCCCCGACAGGGGGTGGGGAACATTCAGTACTTC
clone_size: many; v_call: TRBV18; j_call: TRBJ2-3; d_call: .; cdr3_aa: CASSPLLDTQYF; cdr3_nt: TGTGCCAGCTCACCTCTACTAGATACGCAGTATTTT
clone_size: few; v_call: TRBV12-3/TRBV12-4; j_call: TRBJ2-2; d_call: .; cdr3_aa: CASTIYGGTGELFF; cdr3_nt: TGTGCCAGTACGATTTATGGAGGCACCGGGGAGCTGTTTTTT
clone_size: .; v_call: TRBV12-3/TRBV12-4; j_call: TRBJ2-3; d_call: .; cdr3_aa: CASSWRGRLSGTDTQYF; cdr3_nt: TGTGCCAGCAGTTGGAGAGGGAGGCTATCTGGCACAGATACGCAGTATTTT
clone_size: .; v_call: TRBV5-4; j_call: TRBJ2-3; d_call: TRBD1; cdr3_aa: CASSRQGSSTDTQYF; cdr3_nt: TGTGCCAGCAGCCGACAGGGGTCCAGCACAGATACGCAGTATTTT
clone_size: .; v_call: TRBV6-2/TRBV6-3; j_call: TRBJ1-2; d_call: .; cdr3_aa: CASSYSPGTELGYGYTF; cdr3_nt: TGTGCCAGCAGTTACTCGCCCGGGACGGAACTGGGCTATGGCTACACCTTC
clone_size: many; v_call: TRBV7-3; j_call: TRBJ2-3; d_call: TRBD1; cdr3_aa: CASSGTGGSDTQYF; cdr3_nt: TGTGCCAGCAGCGGGACAGGGGGCTCAGATACGCAGTATTTT